A single sample gave rise to the 30 T cell receptor beta chains below, sequenced in a study of chemoradiotherapy in HPV16-positive cancers. The data were produced by immunoSEQ multiplex PCR, yet TCRdb's version contains in-frame clones alone and is incomplete. The sample carries some 34,000 clones, around 93% recorded once. Here the sequenced sample was blood, taken from a patient who underwent chemoradiotherapy. The receptor source for this set is a human donor with HPV-associated anogenital cancer.

V and J are TRBV14 and TRBJ2-1; no definite D call. The CDR3 extends over 11 amino acids. V was trimmed by 4 bases and J by 10 bases, leaving 8 bases between them. CDR1 and CDR2 (germline): SGHDN, FVKESK. CDR3 sequence: CASSPGFEQFF. The CDR3 coding sequence is TGTGCCAGCAGCCCAGGATTCGAGCAGTTCTTC.

This chain connects TRBV4-1 to TRBJ1-1; D may be TRBD1 (5 bases). This CDR3 is 16 amino acids long. V shed 1 base and J shed 4 bases, with 16 bases lying between them. CDR1 is MGHRA, CDR2 YSYEKL, per germline. CDR3 sequence: CASSQGAGSSFTEAFF. The CDR3 DNA reads TGCGCCAGCAGCCAAGGAGCAGGGAGTTCGTTCACTGAAGCTTTCTTT.

This clone was recorded once. The CDR3 region is CAISDRSEQYF. The CDR3 DNA sequence: TGTGCCATCAGTGATAGAAGCGAGCAGTACTTC. The V gene is TRBV10-3, the J gene TRBJ2-7; no clear D gene. CDR3 length equals 11 residues. Trimming shortened V by 3 bases and J by 6 bases, and 6 bases separated the two germline ends. Germline V gives CDR1 ENHRY, CDR2 SYGVKD.

The rearrangement uses TRBV7-8 and TRBJ1-1; the match to TRBD1 covers 11 bases. CDR3 size: 20 residues. J lost 4 bases, V lost 4 bases, and 20 bases had no gene match. Germline V gene sequence: CDR1 SGHVS, CDR2 FQNEAQ. In DNA, the CDR3 is TGTGCCAGCAGCTCTGACTACATACGGACAGGGGGCTCGGGAGTCACTGAAGCTTTCTTT. This gives the protein CASSSDYIRTGGSGVTEAFF.

The chain is built from TRBV5-6 and TRBJ2-7; the D call may be TRBD1 or TRBD2 (7 bases each). The CDR3 consists of 15 residues. Germline V gene sequence: CDR1 SGHDT, CDR2 YYEEEE. The ends were cut back, 3 bases at V and 7 bases at J, with 20 bases in the middle. CDR3 in amino acids: CASSWEGQGEWEQYF. The CDR3 DNA reads as TGTGCCAGCAGCTGGGAGGGGCAGGGGGAGTGGGAGCAGTACTTC.

This sequence joins TRBV7-9 and TRBJ2-3; no firm D call. The germline V gene encodes CDR1 SEHNR and CDR2 FQNEAQ (reference sequence). Between the trimmed V and J ends, which lost 4 bases and 4 bases, there was a span of 6 bases. The CDR3 has 12 residues. For the CDR3, the DNA is TGTGCCAGCAGCTCCGGTCCAGATACGCAGTATTTT. Translated: CASSSGPDTQYF.

The rearrangement links TRBV5-6 to TRBJ1-2; 11 bases fit TRBD1. Germline CDR1 and CDR2: SGHDT and YYEEEE. This CDR3 region has 13 residues. Trimming cost V 4 bases and J 6 bases; bases outside gene matches: 2. The CDR3 DNA reads TGTGCCAGCAGCCGGGGACAGGGGGATGGCTACACCTTC. Translating gives CASSRGQGDGYTF.

This chain uses TRBV2 with TRBJ2-3; no definite D call. CDR3 length equals 12 residues. Per germline, CDR1 SNHLY and CDR2 FYNNEI. The V and J ends lost 8 bases and 1 base respectively, with 7 bases between them. As DNA, the CDR3 is TGTGCCAGCCAAGCTGGCACAGATACGCAGTATTTT. Translating it yields CASQAGTDTQYF.

The chain is built from TRBV4-2 and TRBJ2-7; no definite D call. The CDR3 has 12 amino acids. V gave up 0 bases and J gave up 7 bases, with 7 bases separating them. Per the germline V gene, CDR1 is LGHNA and CDR2 is YNFKEQ. CDR3 region: CASSQDLREQYF. In nucleotides, the CDR3 is TGTGCCAGCAGCCAAGATCTCAGGGAGCAGTACTTC.

The chain couples TRBV18 to TRBJ2-3; 8 bases map to TRBD1. CDR1 KGHSH and CDR2 LQKENI come from the germline V gene. Germline trimming cut 5 bases from V and 1 base from J; bases unmatched to any gene: 5. This CDR3 spans 15 amino acids. In DNA form, the CDR3 reads TGTGCCAGCTCATCCGGACAGGGAGGCACAGATACGCAGTATTTT. Translating it yields CASSSGQGGTDTQYF. Complete variable domain (other parts from reference TRBV18 and TRBJ2-3): NAGVMQNPRHLVRRRGQEARLRCSPMKGHSHVYWYRQLPEEGLKFMVYLQKENIIDESGMPKERFSAEFPKEGPSILRIQQVVRGDSAAYFCASSSGQGGTDTQYFGPGTRLTVL.

Notes on this clone: At one boundary the junction diverges from the germline segment, which might be a read error. V and J are TRBV6-1 and TRBJ2-5; no clear D gene. The germline V gene has CDR1 MNHNS and CDR2 SASEGT. CDR3 size: 11 residues. CDR3 bases: TGTGCCAGCACTGAAAGTAAGGCCCAGTACTTC. Amino acids: CASTESKAQYF.

The rearrangement uses TRBV4-2 and TRBJ1-4, with D unclear. Trimming removed 0 bases from V and 8 bases from J, with 19 bases in between. The CDR3 has 17 residues. The germline V gene encodes CDR1 LGHNA and CDR2 YNFKEQ. CDR3 in amino acids: CASSQDPTGRREEKLFF. CDR3 nucleotide sequence: TGTGCCAGCAGCCAAGATCCTACGGGGAGGAGGGAAGAAAAACTGTTTTTT.

V gene TRBV5-6 combines with J gene TRBJ1-2; D call uncertain. CDR1 and CDR2 from the germline V gene are SGHDT and YYEEEE. The CDR3 extends over 18 amino acids. V was cut by 0 bases and J by 0 bases, with 18 bases left in between. In DNA form, the CDR3 reads TGTGCCAGCAGCTTGGTAGGGTCCAGATACAAATCTAACTATGGCTACACCTTC. Its protein is CASSLVGSRYKSNYGYTF.

The chain has TRBV10-3 and TRBJ1-2, with unresolved D. V lost 4 bases to trimming and J lost 6 bases, with 15 bases between them. The V gene's germline CDR1 is ENHRY and CDR2 SYGVKD. The CDR3 length is 14 residues. The CDR3, as DNA: TGTGCCATCAGTGGGGATGGGTTGCAGGATGGCTACACCTTC. This sequence encodes CAISGDGLQDGYTF.

The genes are TRBV5-1 and TRBJ2-5; 7 nucleotides match TRBD2. CDR3 length equals 14 residues. V lost 0 bases to trimming and J lost 3 bases; unmatched junction nucleotides: 2. Germline V gene lookup returns CDR1 SGHRS and CDR2 YFSETQ. CDR3 sequence: CASSLGAGKETQYF. CDR3 DNA sequence: TGCGCCAGCAGCTTGGGAGCGGGAAAAGAGACCCAGTACTTC.

This chain links TRBV27 with TRBJ2-7, with a weak D call TRBD1 (6 bases). Germline V CDR1 and CDR2: MNHEY, SMNVEV (reference sequence). The CDR3 sequence is 13 residues long. The V end was cut by 0 bases, the J end by 5 bases, with 8 bases between. The CDR3 region has the DNA TGTGCCAGCAGTTTATCAGGGGACAACGAGCAGTACTTC. It specifies CASSLSGDNEQYF.

The chain is built from TRBV11-1 and TRBJ2-3; D possibly matches TRBD1 or TRBD2 (5 bases each). Deletions cut 5 bases from V and 5 bases from J, with 17 bases between. Germline V lookup: CDR1 SGHAT, CDR2 FQDESV (reference sequence). There are 15 residues in the CDR3. CDR3 residues: CASSTPGRYIDTQYF. CDR3 nucleotides: TGTGCCAGCAGCACACCGGGGCGATACATAGATACGCAGTATTTT.

V is TRBV29-1 and J is TRBJ1-4; 10 bases match TRBD1. Per germline, CDR1 SQVTM and CDR2 ANQGSEA. This CDR3 contains 13 residues. The V and J ends lost 6 bases and 6 bases, in that order; junction bases with no gene match: 4. The CDR3 is CSVKDRGHEKLFF. The CDR3 region has the DNA TGCAGCGTGAAAGACAGGGGGCATGAAAAACTGTTTTTT.

The chain carries TRBV6-6 and TRBJ1-4; no firm D call. Germline lookup yields CDR1 MNHNY and CDR2 SVGAGI (reference sequence). The CDR3 totals 16 residues. Trimming cost V 4 bases and J 0 bases, with 12 bases left between them. The DNA for the CDR3 is TGTGCCAGCAGTTTAGATTGGCCGGCAACTAATGAAAAACTGTTTTTT. It codes for CASSLDWPATNEKLFF.

The chain recombines TRBV6-4 with TRBJ2-3; 8 nucleotides line up with TRBD2. J was trimmed by 2 bases and V by 3 bases; bases with no gene match: 1. Germline V gene sequence: CDR1 MRHNA, CDR2 SNTAGT. The CDR3 sequence is 14 residues long. The CDR3 reads CASSDSGATDTQYF. In nucleotides, the CDR3 is TGTGCCAGCAGTGATAGCGGGGCCACAGATACGCAGTATTTT.

This clone was found once. Sequence at one end of the junction differs from germline and may be a read error. This sample includes further DNA sequences coding for the same CDR3. The rearrangement joins TRBV14 to TRBJ2-7; 8 bases are shared with TRBD1. Germline V gene lookup returns CDR1 SGHDN and CDR2 FVKESK. This CDR3 has 15 amino acids. CDR3 protein: CASSQEDRGTYEQYF. The CDR3 bases are TGCGCCAGCAGCCAAGAAGACAGGGGCACCTACGAGCAGTACTTC. Looking up the rest from reference TRBV14 and TRBJ2-7 gives the full variable domain: EAGVTQFPSHSVIEKGQTVTLRCDPISGHDNLYWYRRVMGKEIKFLLHFVKESKQDESGMPNNRFLAERTGGTYSTLKVQPAELEDSGVYFCASSQEDRGTYEQYFGPGTRLTVT.

The chain recombines TRBV9 with TRBJ2-3; D is perhaps TRBD1 (6 bases). The CDR3 loop spans 15 amino acids. Trimming removed 4 bases at V and 1 base at J, with 13 bases between. Germline V CDR1 and CDR2: SGDLS, YYNGEE. This chain's CDR3 is CASSSRTARTDTQYF. CDR3 bases: TGTGCCAGCAGCTCCCGGACAGCCCGCACAGATACGCAGTATTTT.

The genes are TRBV6-5 and TRBJ1-1, with D unclear. Trimming stripped 0 bases from V and 0 bases from J, with 8 bases between. Germline V gene lookup returns CDR1 MNHEY and CDR2 SVGAGI. This CDR3 has 15 amino acids. CDR3: CASSYSSAVNTEAFF. Written as DNA, the CDR3 is TGTGCCAGCAGTTACTCGAGTGCAGTGAACACTGAAGCTTTCTTT.

The V gene is TRBV5-6, the J gene TRBJ1-2; D not certain. Germline loops: CDR1 SGHDT, CDR2 YYEEEE. This CDR3 is 13 amino acids long. The V end lost 4 bases, the J end lost 1 base, and 8 bases lay between the germline ends. The CDR3 DNA is TGTGCCAGCAGCCCTGACGGTAACTATGGCTACACCTTC. Protein: CASSPDGNYGYTF. The entire variable domain, with the rest obtained from reference TRBV5-6 and TRBJ1-2, is as follows: DAGVTQSPTHLIKTRGQQVTLRCSPKSGHDTVSWYQQALGQGPQFIFQYYEEEERQRGNFPDRFSGHQFPNYSSELNVNALLLGDSALYLCASSPDGNYGYTFGSGTRLTVV.

As to this clone: The same CDR3 arises from other DNA sequences in this sample as well. V usage is TRBV5-1 and J usage is TRBJ1-3; D gene unclear. V lost 0 bases and J lost 1, with 5 bases in between. The CDR3 has 14 residues. The germline V gene encodes CDR1 SGHRS and CDR2 YFSETQ. The CDR3 sequence: CASSLDGSGNTIYF. In DNA form, the CDR3 reads TGCGCCAGCAGCTTGGACGGGTCTGGAAACACCATATATTTT. The full variable domain, completed using reference TRBV5-1 and TRBJ1-3, is KAGVTQTPRYLIKTRGQQVTLSCSPISGHRSVSWYQQTPGQGLQFLFEYFSETQRNKGNFPGRFSGRQFSNSRSEMNVSTLELGDSALYLCASSLDGSGNTIYFGEGSWLTVV.

The chain combines TRBV11-2 with TRBJ2-3; TRBD2 agrees at 11 bases. This CDR3 comprises 16 residues. Trimming at V came to 1 base and at J to 2 bases, leaving 2 bases not matched to a gene. Per the germline V gene, CDR1 is SGHAT and CDR2 is FQNNGV. CDR3: CASSLVAGGYTDTQYF. The DNA for the CDR3 is TGTGCCAGCAGCTTAGTAGCGGGGGGGTACACAGATACGCAGTATTTT.

This chain uses TRBV4-2 with TRBJ2-7; D is ambiguous. Between the trimmed V and J ends, which lost 6 bases and 0 bases, there was a span of 9 bases. Germline lookup yields CDR1 LGHNA and CDR2 YNFKEQ. This CDR3 has 13 residues. The CDR3 loop is CASRPGNSYEQYF. CDR3 DNA: TGTGCCAGCAGACCCGGCAACTCCTACGAGCAGTACTTC.

This sequence joins TRBV19 and TRBJ1-2; D is ambiguous. Germline lookup yields CDR1 LNHDA and CDR2 SQIVND (reference sequence). Trimming stripped 1 base from V and 5 bases from J, with 14 bases between. This CDR3 contains 15 residues. CDR3 in DNA: TGTGCCAGTAGTATAGCCCGGGGTCCGGGGTATGGCTACACCTTC. It translates to CASSIARGPGYGYTF.

The chain is built from TRBV4-1 and TRBJ1-5, with D uncertain. The CDR3 runs 14 residues. V lost 4 bases and J 4 bases, leaving 11 bases between the germline ends. CDR1 MGHRA and CDR2 YSYEKL come from the germline V gene. In DNA form, the CDR3 reads TGCGCCAGCAGCCTCCCGGACGGGAATCAGCCCCAGCATTTT. Its protein product is CASSLPDGNQPQHF.

The V call is TRBV6-4, the J call TRBJ2-2, with D perhaps TRBD1 (5 bases). V shed 5 bases and J shed 5 bases, with 15 bases lying between them. Germline V gene lookup returns CDR1 MRHNA and CDR2 SNTAGT. This CDR3 spans 15 amino acids. CDR3 loop: CASSLSSRVTGELFF. The CDR3 DNA reads as TGTGCCAGCAGTTTATCAAGCAGGGTAACCGGGGAGCTGTTTTTT.